This T cell receptor beta chain originates from a study of control samples from healthy donors and cancer patients. Method: immunoSEQ multiplex PCR; TCRdb's copy keeps in-frame clones and lacks some. Of some 140,000 clones in the sample, about nine tenths were seen once. The CDR3 has 18 amino acids. V lost 1 base, J lost 4 bases, and 13 bases stayed unmatched. CDR1 and CDR2 from the germline V gene are SGHAT and FQNNGV. The receptor's source is a man between 25 and 39 years old in good health. Sample: blood. The chain employs TRBV11-2 and TRBJ1-1, with 9 bases identical to TRBD1. CDR3 bases: TGTGCCAGCAGCTTAGTGGGCGGGACAGGGCTTGTGGGCACTGAAGCTTTCTTT. Translation: CASSLVGGTGLVGTEAFF.